This entry is about one T cell receptor beta chain. Its antigen remains unknown. The record originates from a study of blood T cells in healthy people across ages. Findings and limits, study-wide: Long-lived donors carried more naive CD4+ cells and greater diversity than aged donors.

Primed by a sample-barcoded 5' primer and a J-beta primer mix, a second PCR proceeded for about 6 to 12 cycles. In TCRdb, the 5' RACE reads were re-called with MiXCR into one record per CDR3 protein. This table has 600,000 to 800,000 distinct CDR3 sequences, 20% to 25% appearing once. The CDR3 is 17 amino acids. V was pared by 1 base and J by 0 bases, with 2 bases of the junction left unmatched. Germline V gives CDR1 KGHSH, CDR2 LQKENI. J is TRBJ2-3 and V is TRBV18, with 12 bases that match TRBD2. Sequenced material: blood. This clonotype was obtained from a man in his 70s in good health. CDR3: CASSPRTSGASTDTQYF. The CDR3 DNA sequence: TGTGCCAGCTCACCACGGACTAGCGGGGCCAGCACAGATACGCAGTATTTT.